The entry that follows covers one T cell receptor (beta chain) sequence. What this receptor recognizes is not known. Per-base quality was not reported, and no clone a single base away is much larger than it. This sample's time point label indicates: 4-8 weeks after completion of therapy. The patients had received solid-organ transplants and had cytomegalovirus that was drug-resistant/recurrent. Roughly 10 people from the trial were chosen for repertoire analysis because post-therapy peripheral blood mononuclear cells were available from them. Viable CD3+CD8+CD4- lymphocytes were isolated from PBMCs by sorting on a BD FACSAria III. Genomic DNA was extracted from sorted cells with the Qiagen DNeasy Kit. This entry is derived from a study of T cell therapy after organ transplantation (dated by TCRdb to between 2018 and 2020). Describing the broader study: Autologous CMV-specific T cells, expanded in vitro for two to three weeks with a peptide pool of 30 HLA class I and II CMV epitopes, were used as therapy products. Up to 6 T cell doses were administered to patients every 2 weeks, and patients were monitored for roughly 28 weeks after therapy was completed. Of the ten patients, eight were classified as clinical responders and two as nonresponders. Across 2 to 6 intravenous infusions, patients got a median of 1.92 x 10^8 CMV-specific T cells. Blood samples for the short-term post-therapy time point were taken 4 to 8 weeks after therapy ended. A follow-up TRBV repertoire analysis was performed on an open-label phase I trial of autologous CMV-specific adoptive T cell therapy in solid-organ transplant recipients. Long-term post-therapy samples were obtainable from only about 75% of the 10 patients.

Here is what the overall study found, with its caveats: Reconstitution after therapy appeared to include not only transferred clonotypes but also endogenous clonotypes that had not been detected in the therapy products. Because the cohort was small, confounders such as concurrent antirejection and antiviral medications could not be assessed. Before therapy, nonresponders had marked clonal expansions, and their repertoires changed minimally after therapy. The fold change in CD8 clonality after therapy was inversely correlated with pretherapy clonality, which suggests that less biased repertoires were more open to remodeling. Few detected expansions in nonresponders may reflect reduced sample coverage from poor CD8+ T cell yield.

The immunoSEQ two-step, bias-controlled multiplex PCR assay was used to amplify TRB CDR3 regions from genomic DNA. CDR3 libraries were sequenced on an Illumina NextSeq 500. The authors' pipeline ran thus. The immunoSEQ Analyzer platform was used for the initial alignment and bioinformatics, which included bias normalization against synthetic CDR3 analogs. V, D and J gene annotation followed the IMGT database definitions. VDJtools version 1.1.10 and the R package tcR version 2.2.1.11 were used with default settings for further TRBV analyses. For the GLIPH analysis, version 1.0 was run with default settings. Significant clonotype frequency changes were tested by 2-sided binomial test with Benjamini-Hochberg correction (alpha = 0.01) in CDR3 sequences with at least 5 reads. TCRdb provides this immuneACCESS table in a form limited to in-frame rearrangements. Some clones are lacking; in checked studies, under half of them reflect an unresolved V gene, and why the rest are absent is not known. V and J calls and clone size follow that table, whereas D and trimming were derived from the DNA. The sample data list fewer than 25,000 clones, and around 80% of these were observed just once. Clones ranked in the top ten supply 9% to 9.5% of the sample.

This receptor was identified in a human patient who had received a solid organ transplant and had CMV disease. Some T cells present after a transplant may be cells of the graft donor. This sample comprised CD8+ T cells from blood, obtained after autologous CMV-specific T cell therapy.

The CDR3 is CASSHIPGQKNSPLHF. The nucleotides read TGTGCCAGCAGTCATATCCCGGGACAAAAAAATTCACCCCTCCACTTT. The chain uses TRBV14 and TRBJ1-6; possibly the D gene is TRBD1, per 6 matching bases. For CDR1 and CDR2, the germline V gene lists SGHDN and FVKESK. CDR3 length: 16 amino acids, cysteine to phenylalanine. The only DNA kept is the CDR3, 48 bases in frame from the first base. V loses 6 bases of germline sequence and J loses 7 bases, and the interval between the two ends is 19 bases.